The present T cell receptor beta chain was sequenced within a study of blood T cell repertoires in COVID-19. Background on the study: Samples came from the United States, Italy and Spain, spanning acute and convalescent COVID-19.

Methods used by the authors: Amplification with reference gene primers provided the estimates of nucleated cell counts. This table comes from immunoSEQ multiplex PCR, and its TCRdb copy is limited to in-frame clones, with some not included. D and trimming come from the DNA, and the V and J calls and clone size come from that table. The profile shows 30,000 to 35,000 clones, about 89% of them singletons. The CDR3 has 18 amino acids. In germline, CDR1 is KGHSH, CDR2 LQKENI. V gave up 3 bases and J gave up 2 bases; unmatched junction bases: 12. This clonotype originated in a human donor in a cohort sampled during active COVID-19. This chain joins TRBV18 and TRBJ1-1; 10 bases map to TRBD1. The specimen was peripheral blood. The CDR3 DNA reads TGTGCCAGCTCACCTTATTCCGGGACAGGGGAGTTAAACACTGAAGCTTTCTTT. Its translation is CASSPYSGTGELNTEAFF.